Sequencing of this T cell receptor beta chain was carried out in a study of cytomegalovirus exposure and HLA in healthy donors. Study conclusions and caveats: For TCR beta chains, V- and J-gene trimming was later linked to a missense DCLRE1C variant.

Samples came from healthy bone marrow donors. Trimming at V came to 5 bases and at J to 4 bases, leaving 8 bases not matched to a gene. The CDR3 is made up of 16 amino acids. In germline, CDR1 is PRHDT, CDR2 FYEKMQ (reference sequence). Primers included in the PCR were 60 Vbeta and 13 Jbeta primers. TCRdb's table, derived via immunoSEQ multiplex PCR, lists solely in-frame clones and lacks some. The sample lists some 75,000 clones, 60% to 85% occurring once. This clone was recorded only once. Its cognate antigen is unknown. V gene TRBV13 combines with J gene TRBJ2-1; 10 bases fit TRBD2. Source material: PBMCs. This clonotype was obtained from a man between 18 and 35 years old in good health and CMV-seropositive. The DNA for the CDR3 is TGTGCCAGCAGCCCCCCGGGACTAGCGAATTACAATGAGCAGTTCTTC. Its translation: CASSPPGLANYNEQFF. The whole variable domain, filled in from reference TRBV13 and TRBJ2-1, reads AAGVIQSPRHLIKEKRETATLKCYPIPRHDTVYWYQQGPGQDPQFLISFYEKMQSDKGSIPDRFSAQQFSDYHSELNMSSLELGDSALYFCASSPPGLANYNEQFFGPGTRLTVL.